This is a list of T cell receptor beta chains from one sample in a study of radiotherapy plus CTLA-4 blockade in lung cancer. Data came from immunoSEQ multiplex PCR; TCRdb stores just in-frame clones and leaves some out. The sample contains about 80,000 clones, 78% of which appear only once. The specimen comprised peripheral blood, sampled from a patient treated with radiotherapy plus ipilimumab. The receptor set was obtained from a human donor with non-small cell lung cancer whose response to radiotherapy plus ipilimumab could not be evaluated. Some clones in this sample may be carry-over from other donors' samples. CDR3s include the opening cysteine and the closing phenylalanine or tryptophan. A D gene is named only where the DNA matches it firmly. Clone size is shown for a subset of rows, as once, few, many or a class of expanded clone.

D gene	clone size	V gene	J gene	CDR3 length	CDR3 protein	CDR3 DNA
.	.	TRBV21-1	TRBJ2-5	14	CASSKEGQGQTQYF	TGTGCCAGCAGCAAAGAGGGCCAGGGGCAGACCCAGTACTTC
TRBD2	few	TRBV30	TRBJ2-7	13	CAWKVGGGREQYF	TGTGCCTGGAAGGTCGGGGGGGGCCGGGAGCAGTACTTC
.	.	TRBV18	TRBJ2-7	15	CASSPQGQGTYEQYF	TGTGCCAGCTCACCCCAGGGGCAGGGAACCTACGAGCAGTACTTC
.	.	TRBV6-5	TRBJ2-1	13	CASSETVYNEQFF	TGTGCCAGCAGCGAGACAGTATACAATGAGCAGTTCTTC
.	.	TRBV6-5	TRBJ2-7	13	CATRIFRGHEQYF	TGTGCCACGCGTATTTTCAGAGGGCACGAGCAGTACTTC
TRBD1	many	TRBV4-3	TRBJ2-2	18	CASSQDMGQATNTGELFF	TGCGCCAGCAGCCAAGATATGGGACAGGCGACGAACACCGGGGAGCTGTTTTTT
TRBD1	.	TRBV5-5	TRBJ2-7	14	CASSLSGQDYEQYF	TGTGCCAGCAGCTTGTCGGGACAGGACTACGAGCAGTACTTC
TRBD1	few	TRBV28	TRBJ1-5	18	CASTPDREGGSGNQPQHF	TGTGCCAGCACCCCGGACAGGGAGGGAGGGTCGGGCAATCAGCCCCAGCATTTT
TRBD1	.	TRBV19	TRBJ1-5	15	CASSLQGAGNQPQHF	TGTGCCAGTAGTCTGCAGGGGGCTGGCAATCAGCCCCAGCATTTT
.	.	TRBV6-5	TRBJ2-2	14	CASSSGQNTGELFF	TGTGCCAGCAGTTCGGGACAGAACACCGGGGAGCTGTTTTTT
.	.	TRBV6-1	TRBJ1-5	15	CAGSWEGPSNQPQHF	TGTGCCGGCAGCTGGGAGGGGCCTAGCAATCAGCCCCAGCATTTT
.	.	TRBV27	TRBJ1-5	15	CASSSQGYSNQPQHF	TGTGCCAGCAGTTCGCAGGGGTATAGCAATCAGCCCCAGCATTTT
TRBD2	.	TRBV6-5	TRBJ2-3	15	CASRRGLAGTDTQYF	TGTGCCAGCAGACGGGGACTAGCGGGGACAGATACGCAGTATTTT
.	.	TRBV7-9	TRBJ1-1	15	CASSFRDNMNTEAFF	TGTGCCAGCAGCTTCCGGGACAACATGAACACTGAAGCTTTCTTT
TRBD2	.	TRBV2	TRBJ2-1	15	CASRLQRGQYNEQFF	TGTGCCAGCAGGCTGCAGCGGGGGCAGTACAATGAGCAGTTCTTC
.	.	TRBV28	TRBJ1-5	14	CASSPSKESQPQHF	TGTGCCAGCAGTCCGTCAAAGGAGTCTCAGCCCCAGCATTTT
.	.	TRBV7-9	TRBJ2-1	16	CASSAPSGSYYNEQFF	TGTGCCAGCAGCGCCCCAAGCGGCAGCTACTACAATGAGCAGTTCTTC
.	.	TRBV6-1	TRBJ1-4	13	CASHRQFNEKLFF	TGTGCCAGCCACCGACAGTTTAATGAAAAACTGTTTTTT
TRBD1	.	TRBV28	TRBJ1-2	14	CASSYPGQNYGYTF	TGTGCCAGCAGTTACCCGGGACAGAACTATGGCTACACCTTC
TRBD1	.	TRBV2	TRBJ2-1	15	CASSYRDRDNNEQFF	TGTGCCAGCAGTTACCGGGACAGGGATAACAATGAGCAGTTCTTC
TRBD2	.	TRBV7-3	TRBJ2-1	15	CASSLAGGYYNEQFF	TGTGCCAGCAGCTTGGCGGGGGGGTATTACAATGAGCAGTTCTTC
TRBD1	few	TRBV10-3	TRBJ1-1	15	CAISVTPGQGAEAFF	TGTGCCATCAGTGTTACCCCGGGACAGGGGGCTGAAGCTTTCTTT
TRBD1	.	TRBV10-3	TRBJ2-3	16	CAIKEGQAASTDTQYF	TGTGCCATCAAAGAAGGACAGGCAGCTTCCACAGATACGCAGTATTTT
TRBD1	.	TRBV6-1	TRBJ1-2	15	CASRTRTGTNYGYTF	TGTGCCAGCAGGACCCGGACAGGGACTAACTATGGCTACACCTTC
TRBD1	once	TRBV7-2	TRBJ1-2	14	CASSPGAGGRGYTF	TGTGCCAGCAGCCCTGGGGCAGGGGGACGTGGCTACACCTTC
.	once	TRBV20-1	TRBJ2-7	11	CSCSSSYEQYF	TGTTCTTGCAGTTCCTCCTACGAGCAGTACTTC